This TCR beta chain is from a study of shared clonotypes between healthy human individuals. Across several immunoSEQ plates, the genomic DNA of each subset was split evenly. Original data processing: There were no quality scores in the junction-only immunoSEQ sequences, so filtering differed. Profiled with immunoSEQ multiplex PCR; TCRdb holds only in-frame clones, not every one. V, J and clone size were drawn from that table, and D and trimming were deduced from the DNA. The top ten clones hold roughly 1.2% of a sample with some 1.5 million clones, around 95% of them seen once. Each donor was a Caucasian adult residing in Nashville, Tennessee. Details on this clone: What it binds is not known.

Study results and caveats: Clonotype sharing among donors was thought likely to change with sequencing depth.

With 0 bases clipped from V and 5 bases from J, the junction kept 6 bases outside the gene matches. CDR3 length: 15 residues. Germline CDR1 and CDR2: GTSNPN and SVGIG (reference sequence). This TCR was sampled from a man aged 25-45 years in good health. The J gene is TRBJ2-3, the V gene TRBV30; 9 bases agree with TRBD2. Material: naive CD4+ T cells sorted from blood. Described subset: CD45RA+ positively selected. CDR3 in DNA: TGTGCCTGGAGTGTAAGGCTAGCGGGATTAGATACGCAGTATTTT. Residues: CAWSVRLAGLDTQYF.